One T cell receptor beta chain is described in this entry. The data belong to a study of blood T cell repertoires in COVID-19. Sequencing was performed with immunoSEQ multiplex PCR; in TCRdb, only in-frame clones are kept and a portion is missing. The sample consists of roughly 93,000 clones, over 70% of them appearing once. Germline trimming cut 3 bases from V and 9 bases from J; bases unmatched to any gene: 11. Germline V gene lookup returns CDR1 GTSNPN and CDR2 SVGIG (reference sequence). The CDR3 has 14 amino acids. The V call is TRBV30, the J call TRBJ2-4; 7 bases agree with TRBD1. The TCR sequence derives from a woman older than 75 with acute or convalescent COVID-19. The sequenced material came from peripheral blood. CDR3 protein: CAWSAGTARGIQYF. The CDR3 DNA reads as TGTGCCTGGAGCGCTGGGACAGCACGGGGCATTCAGTACTTC.